The 23 T cell receptor beta chains below were found in one sample sequenced in a study of vaccination and CD4 T cells after COVID-19. With the Oncomine TCR Beta short-read assay, DNA from cultured CD4+ T cells was sequenced. TCRdb ran MiXCR on the PCR reads and lists one entry per CDR3 protein. The data contain tens of thousands of distinct CDR3 sequences, approximately 61% of them singletons. These receptors have no identified antigens. Regarding treatment: approximately 10-day PBMC culture with coronavirus spike peptide pools or control peptides (ViraFEST assay). The material sequenced was CD4+ T cells from blood, cultured in vitro. All receptors derive from a human donor who had recovered from COVID-19.

There are a few counts of this clonotype. This rearrangement joins TRBV7-2 to TRBJ1-2, with D tentatively TRBD1 (6 bases). Germline values: CDR1 SGHTA, CDR2 FQGNSA. This CDR3 spans 17 amino acids. Trimming left V 1 base short and J 1 base short, with 16 bases between. CDR3 residues: CASSLGFDRFNNYGYTF. The DNA of the CDR3 is TGTGCCAGCAGCTTAGGCTTTGACAGGTTTAATAACTATGGCTACACCTTC.

V is TRBV6-1 and J is TRBJ2-7; perhaps D is TRBD1 or TRBD2 (5 bases each). Germline loops: CDR1 MNHNS, CDR2 SASEGT. The CDR3 is 12 residues long. Trimming stripped 6 bases from V and 7 bases from J, with 13 bases between. The CDR3 nucleotides are TGTGCCAGCAGGGGACCTTCTGGGGAGCAGTACTTC. It is translated as CASRGPSGEQYF.

This chain links TRBV6-2 or TRBV6-3 with TRBJ1-1; no clear D. V lost 2 bases and J lost 4, with 5 bases in between. The germline V gene encodes CDR1 MNHEY and CDR2 SVGEGT. The CDR3 has 12 residues. CDR3 bases: TGTGCCAGCAGTTACCCCCCCACTGAAGCTTTCTTT. This codes for CASSYPPTEAFF.

The rearrangement joins TRBV7-2 to TRBJ1-5, with TRBD1 matching over 7 bases. CDR3 length: 17 residues. Germline values: CDR1 SGHTA, CDR2 FQGNSA. Trimming at V came to 1 base and at J to 2 bases, leaving 8 bases not matched to a gene. CDR3 sequence: CASSLVPGTARNQPQHF. The CDR3 region has the DNA TGTGCCAGCAGCTTAGTCCCGGGGACAGCCCGCAATCAGCCCCAGCATTTT.

V usage is TRBV6-1 and J usage is TRBJ1-2, with 7 bases that match TRBD1. The CDR3 runs to 15 residues. After removal of 7 bases from V and 2 bases from J, the junction contained 10 bases not matched to a gene. CDR1 and CDR2 from the germline V gene are MNHNS and SASEGT. CDR3 in amino acids: CASKEGQNYNYGYTF. CDR3 bases: TGTGCCAGCAAGGAGGGACAGAACTACAACTATGGCTACACCTTC.

This chain joins TRBV7-3 and TRBJ2-7; 8 nucleotides agree with TRBD1. This CDR3 region has 14 residues. Per germline, CDR1 SGHTA and CDR2 FQGTGA. The J segment lost 5 bases and the V segment lost 5 bases, leaving 8 bases of the junction unmatched. CDR3 sequence: CASSPGPGGDEQYF. CDR3 nucleotide sequence: TGTGCCAGCAGCCCCGGTCCAGGGGGCGACGAGCAGTACTTC.

This clonotype was seen only a few times. The V gene is TRBV2, the J gene TRBJ1-2; TRBD1 is a possible D gene (5 bases). V was trimmed by 7 bases and J by 4 bases, leaving 13 bases between them. This CDR3 region has 13 residues. CDR1 is SNHLY, CDR2 FYNNEI, per germline. The CDR3 protein is CASKEGSSYGYTF. The CDR3 nucleotides are TGTGCCAGCAAGGAGGGGTCGTCCTATGGCTACACCTTC.

The CDR3 sequence is CASSIDRRAMGTGELFF. The CDR3 bases are TGTGCCAGTAGTATAGACAGGCGCGCTATGGGGACCGGGGAGCTGTTTTTT. The chain carries TRBV19 and TRBJ2-2; D is ambiguous. Germline V CDR1 and CDR2: LNHDA, SQIVND (reference sequence). This CDR3 region has 17 residues. Trimming cost V 0 bases and J 5 bases, with 16 bases left between them. Complete variable domain (other parts from reference TRBV19 and TRBJ2-2): DGGITQSPKYLFRKEGQNVTLSCEQNLNHDAMYWYRQDPGQGLRLIYYSQIVNDFQKGDIAEGYSVSREKKESFPLTVTSAQKNPTAFYLCASSIDRRAMGTGELFFGEGSRLTVL.

This chain links TRBV20-1 with TRBJ2-3; 10 bases fit TRBD2. Unmatched junction bases numbered 9, after V lost 4 bases and J lost 2 bases. Looked up from germline, CDR1 is DFQATT and CDR2 is SNEGSKA (reference sequence). The CDR3 loop spans 16 amino acids. In nucleotides, the CDR3 is TGCAGTGCTATCCTTCCTAGCGGGGGTACCACAGATACGCAGTATTTT. Amino acid sequence: CSAILPSGGTTDTQYF.

The chain employs TRBV11-3 and TRBJ1-1; D remains unclear. With 0 bases removed from V and 5 bases from J, the gap between germline ends came to 10 bases. Germline V gene sequence: CDR1 SGHNT, CDR2 YENEEA. The CDR3 spans 14 residues. DNA for the CDR3: TGTGCCAGCAGCTTAGAGGGTCCTGGGACTGAAGCTTTCTTT. This codes for CASSLEGPGTEAFF.

The chain combines TRBV20-1 with TRBJ2-5; D unclear. This CDR3 spans 11 amino acids. The V end lost 5 bases, the J end lost 2 bases, and 6 bases lay between the germline ends. CDR1 and CDR2 from the germline V gene are DFQATT and SNEGSKA (reference sequence). The CDR3: CSAALQETQYF. CDR3 DNA: TGCAGTGCTGCCCTACAAGAGACCCAGTACTTC.

V usage is TRBV20-1 and J usage is TRBJ2-3, with a weak D call TRBD2 (5 bases). CDR3 length equals 15 residues. Germline values: CDR1 DFQATT, CDR2 SNEGSKA (reference sequence). V was clipped by 1 base and J by 2 bases, with 13 bases between them. CDR3 sequence reads: CSARVNRGATDTQYF. DNA for the CDR3: TGCAGTGCTAGAGTCAATCGGGGTGCCACAGATACGCAGTATTTT.

This chain uses TRBV7-6 with TRBJ1-1; 9 bases agree with TRBD1. V lost 5 bases and J lost 2; bases outside the gene matches: 9. This CDR3 spans 16 amino acids. Germline V CDR1 and CDR2: SGHVS, FNYEAQ. The CDR3 region has the DNA TGTGCCAGCAGCGGCGGACAGGGGTGGGGAAACACTGAAGCTTTCTTT. It specifies CASSGGQGWGNTEAFF.

CDR3 sequence (DNA): TGTGCCACAGGGGGAACACCCGCCTGGAACTATGGCTACACCTTC. It translates to CATGGTPAWNYGYTF. The rearrangement joins TRBV10-3 to TRBJ1-2, with 7 bases that match TRBD1. J was trimmed by 2 bases and V by 10 bases; bases with no gene match: 13. CDR3 size: 15 residues. CDR1 ENHRY and CDR2 SYGVKD come from the germline V gene.

V gene TRBV20-1 combines with J gene TRBJ2-4; D is perhaps TRBD1 or TRBD2 (5 bases each). This CDR3 has 14 amino acids. Germline loops: CDR1 DFQATT, CDR2 SNEGSKA (reference sequence). The V and J ends lost 3 bases and 0 bases respectively, with 9 bases between them. The CDR3 region has the DNA TGCAGTGCTAGGGGGGATGTAGCCAAAAACATTCAGTACTTC. Translating gives CSARGDVAKNIQYF.

This clonotype was seen a few times. The chain couples TRBV6-2 or TRBV6-3 to TRBJ1-2; 10 nucleotides agree with TRBD1. Germline V CDR1 and CDR2: MNHEY, SVGEGT. The CDR3 has 14 amino acids. V lost 6 bases and J lost 4; bases outside the gene matches: 5. This CDR3 is CASRGTGDPYGYTF. The DNA for the CDR3 is TGTGCCAGCAGGGGGACAGGGGACCCCTATGGCTACACCTTC.

The chain employs TRBV11-3 and TRBJ1-1; D may be TRBD1 (5 bases). Germline V gene lookup returns CDR1 SGHNT and CDR2 YENEEA. This CDR3 contains 11 residues. V was clipped by 3 bases and J by 8 bases, with 7 bases between them. The CDR3 protein is CASSFQGEAFF. CDR3 coding DNA: TGTGCCAGCAGCTTCCAGGGAGAAGCTTTCTTT.

The V and J genes are TRBV2 and TRBJ2-3; tentatively, D is TRBD1 (6 bases). This CDR3 is built from 14 residues. Per germline, CDR1 SNHLY and CDR2 FYNNEI. Trimming pared 4 bases from V and 2 bases from J, leaving 10 bases between. Written as DNA, the CDR3 is TGTGCCAGCAGTGTGAGGACAGCCACAGATACGCAGTATTTT. As protein: CASSVRTATDTQYF.

This clonotype showed up just a few times. This chain links TRBV27 with TRBJ2-3, with 8 positions matching TRBD1. CDR1 is MNHEY and CDR2 is SMNVEV in the germline V gene (reference sequence). V shed 5 bases, J shed 1 base, and the junction held 8 bases outside the gene matches. The CDR3 is made up of 16 amino acids. CDR3 in amino acids: CASSLTGGWGTDTQYF. The CDR3 DNA sequence: TGTGCCAGCAGTCTAACAGGGGGGTGGGGCACAGATACGCAGTATTTT.

The J gene is TRBJ1-5, the V gene TRBV6-2 or TRBV6-3; maybe TRBD1 (5 bases). The V gene lost 0 bases and the J gene lost 3 bases, with 9 bases spanning the gap. This CDR3 region has 15 residues. Germline CDR1 reads MNHEY; CDR2 reads SVGEGT. The CDR3 sequence: CASSYSGTPNQPQHF. Here the CDR3 DNA reads TGTGCCAGCAGTTACTCTGGGACCCCCAATCAGCCCCAGCATTTT.

The CDR3 protein is CASSSTGDTQYF. CDR3 in DNA: TGTGCCAGCAGCTCCACCGGAGATACGCAGTATTTT. The chain joins TRBV7-9 to TRBJ2-3, with D uncertain. The germline gives CDR1 SEHNR, CDR2 FQNEAQ (reference sequence). The germline V and J ends were trimmed by 4 bases and 5 bases, with 7 bases remaining between them. The CDR3 runs to 12 residues. Combining the CDR3 with reference TRBV7-9 and TRBJ2-3 gives the whole variable domain DTGVSQNPRHKITKRGQNVTFRCDPISEHNRLYWYRQTLGQGPEFLTYFQNEAQLEKSRLLSDRFSAERPKGSFSTLEIQRTEQGDSAMYLCASSSTGDTQYFGPGTRLTVL.

The V and J genes are TRBV2 and TRBJ1-1, with D perhaps TRBD1 (6 bases). The CDR3 consists of 13 residues. Germline V CDR1 and CDR2: SNHLY, FYNNEI. The V gene lost 4 bases and the J gene lost 4 bases, with 10 bases spanning the gap. The CDR3 spells CASSVQGLTEAFF. CDR3 DNA sequence: TGTGCCAGCAGTGTCCAGGGGCTCACTGAAGCTTTCTTT.

The chain joins TRBV19 to TRBJ1-6; D gene uncertain. With 3 bases removed from V and 9 bases from J, the gap between germline ends came to 12 bases. This CDR3 is built from 14 residues. CDR1 and CDR2 from the germline V gene are LNHDA and SQIVND (reference sequence). In DNA, the CDR3 is TGTGCCAGTAGTATCGGAGTAGCGACTTCACCCCTCCACTTT. This translates into CASSIGVATSPLHF.